This is a list of T cell receptor beta chains from one sample in a study of technical replicates of blood from a few donors. Produced via immunoSEQ multiplex PCR; TCRdb's table is partial and in-frame only. Of more than 45,000 clones in the sample, about 95% are singletons; the top ten hold 3%. Material for sequencing was PBMCs. The receptor source for this set is a human donor in good health. Some clones in this sample may be carry-over from other donors' samples. CDR3s include the opening cysteine and the closing phenylalanine or tryptophan. D genes are given only for firm matches. The size field is filled for only some rows; it gives once, few, many or a size class.

D	V	J	size	CDR3	DNA
TRBD2	TRBV7-9	TRBJ2-7	-	CASSPGLAGPPFYEQYF	TGTGCCAGCAGCCCGGGACTAGCGGGACCTCCCTTCTACGAGCAGTACTTC
-	TRBV4-3	TRBJ2-3	-	CASSPGAISDTQYF	TGCGCCAGCAGCCCTGGGGCTATCTCAGATACGCAGTATTTT
-	TRBV7-9	TRBJ1-1	-	CASSRGDGFTEAFF	TGTGCCAGCAGCCGGGGGGACGGCTTCACTGAAGCTTTCTTT
-	TRBV23-1	TRBJ2-7	once	CASSESRTYEQYF	TGCGCCAGCAGTGAGTCGCGAACCTACGAGCAGTACTTC
-	TRBV6-6	TRBJ1-4	-	CASSLGLNEKLFF	TGTGCCAGCAGTCTCGGACTTAATGAAAAACTGTTTTTT
-	TRBV4-3	TRBJ2-3	-	CASSQGLTNADTQYF	TGCGCCAGCAGCCAAGGACTTACTAACGCAGATACGCAGTATTTT
-	TRBV4-3	TRBJ1-6	-	CASSQVLNSPLHF	TGCGCCAGCAGCCAAGTCCTTAATTCACCCCTCCACTTT
-	TRBV7-7	TRBJ1-5	-	CASSRRRGEPQHF	TGTGCCAGCAGTCGACGACGGGGAGAGCCCCAGCATTTT
-	TRBV6-1	TRBJ2-4	-	CASSAETGQGNIQYF	TGTGCCAGCAGTGCCGAGACTGGGCAGGGAAACATTCAGTACTTC
-	TRBV7-9	TRBJ1-2	-	CASSLAAGSGYTF	TGTGCCAGCAGCTTAGCAGCAGGGTCGGGCTACACCTTC
-	TRBV27	TRBJ1-5	-	CASSFAQGVQPQHF	TGTGCCAGCAGTTTTGCCCAGGGTGTCCAGCCCCAGCATTTT
-	TRBV6-6	TRBJ1-1	-	CASSYTGISAEAFF	TGTGCCAGCAGTTACACAGGGATATCGGCTGAAGCTTTCTTT
TRBD1	TRBV5-6	TRBJ1-1	-	CASSKYAGGAVTEAFF	TGTGCCAGCAGCAAATATGCAGGGGGCGCGGTCACTGAAGCTTTCTTT
-	TRBV5-1	TRBJ2-3	-	CASSVLGGAEDTQYF	TGCGCCAGCAGCGTATTGGGGGGGGCCGAAGATACGCAGTATTTT
-	TRBV4-3	TRBJ2-4	-	CASSQWGVDLENIQYF	TGCGCCAGCAGCCAATGGGGGGTGGACTTGGAAAACATTCAGTACTTC
-	TRBV5-4	TRBJ2-7	-	CASSDQGSGSYEQYF	TGTGCCAGCAGCGACCAGGGAAGTGGCTCCTACGAGCAGTACTTC
-	TRBV7-3	TRBJ2-1	once	CASSLIAASSYNEQFF	TGTGCCAGCAGCTTAATAGCGGCAAGCTCCTACAATGAGCAGTTCTTC
TRBD1	TRBV2	TRBJ2-7	-	CASSEAGQGYEQYF	TGTGCCAGCAGTGAAGCGGGACAGGGTTACGAGCAGTACTTC
TRBD1	TRBV18	TRBJ2-1	-	CASSPPGQANNEQFF	TGTGCCAGCTCACCTCCGGGACAGGCAAACAATGAGCAGTTCTTC
-	TRBV5-4	TRBJ2-7	-	CASSFPQAYEQYF	TGTGCCAGCAGCTTTCCCCAGGCCTACGAGCAGTACTTC
TRBD1	TRBV14	TRBJ1-1	-	CASSQDFRQGASTEAFF	TGTGCCAGCAGCCAAGATTTTAGACAGGGGGCGTCGACTGAAGCTTTCTTT
TRBD1	TRBV29-1	TRBJ2-1	-	CSVTLRTGAGVEQFF	TGCAGCGTTACCCTCCGGACAGGGGCGGGGGTTGAGCAGTTCTTC
TRBD2	TRBV7-9	TRBJ2-7	-	CASSFLAGGAYEQYF	TGTGCCAGCAGCTTTCTAGCGGGGGGGGCCTACGAGCAGTACTTC
-	TRBV5-6	TRBJ2-3	-	CASTLSRTDTQYF	TGTGCCAGCACTCTGAGCCGCACAGATACGCAGTATTTT
-	TRBV5-6	TRBJ2-5	once	CASSTGLTQETQYF	TGTGCCAGCAGCACGGGACTGACACAAGAGACCCAGTACTTC
TRBD1	TRBV4-1	TRBJ2-7	-	CASSVTGTGAYEQYF	TGCGCCAGCAGTGTAACCGGGACAGGGGCCTACGAGCAGTACTTC
-	TRBV5-6	TRBJ1-1	-	CASSLYGGWTEAFF	TGTGCCAGCAGCTTGTATGGGGGCTGGACTGAAGCTTTCTTT
-	TRBV7-6	TRBJ2-2	-	CASSLDGGRDTGELFF	TGTGCCAGCAGCTTAGACGGGGGGCGCGACACCGGGGAGCTGTTTTTT
-	TRBV7-9	TRBJ1-5	-	CASSATPTGGHAINQPQHF	TGTGCCAGCAGCGCTACTCCGACCGGGGGGCATGCAATCAATCAGCCCCAGCATTTT
TRBD1	TRBV5-1	TRBJ2-2	-	CASSLAPLTGGNTGELFF	TGCGCCAGCAGCTTGGCCCCTCTAACAGGGGGCAACACCGGGGAGCTGTTTTTT
TRBD2	TRBV27	TRBJ2-7	-	CASSPGWGLAAYEQYF	TGTGCCAGCAGTCCCGGGTGGGGACTAGCGGCCTACGAGCAGTACTTC